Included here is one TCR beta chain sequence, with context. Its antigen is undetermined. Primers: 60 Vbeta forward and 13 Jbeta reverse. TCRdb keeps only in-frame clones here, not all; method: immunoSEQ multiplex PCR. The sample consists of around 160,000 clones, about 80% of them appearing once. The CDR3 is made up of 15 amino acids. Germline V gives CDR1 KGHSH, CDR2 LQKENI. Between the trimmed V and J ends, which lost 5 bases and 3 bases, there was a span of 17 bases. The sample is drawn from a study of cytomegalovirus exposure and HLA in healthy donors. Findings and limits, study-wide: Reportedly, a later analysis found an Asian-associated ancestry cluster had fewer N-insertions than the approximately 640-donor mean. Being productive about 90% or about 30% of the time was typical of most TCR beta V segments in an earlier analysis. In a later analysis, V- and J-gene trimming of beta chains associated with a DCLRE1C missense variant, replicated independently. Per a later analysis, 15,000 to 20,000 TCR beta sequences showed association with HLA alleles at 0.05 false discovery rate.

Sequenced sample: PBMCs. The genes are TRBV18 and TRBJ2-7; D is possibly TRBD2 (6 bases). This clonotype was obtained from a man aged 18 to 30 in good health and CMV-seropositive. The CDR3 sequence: CASSLGGYRIYEQYF. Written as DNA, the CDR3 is TGTGCCAGCTCATTAGGAGGGTACAGGATCTACGAGCAGTACTTC.